Included here is one T cell receptor (beta chain) sequence, with context. Its antigen is unidentified. A read error may account for a junction end that differs from germline. The library was built from roughly 400 ng RNA with molecular barcoded adaptors for alpha/delta and beta/gamma chains. A single record per CDR3 protein comes from TCRdb applying MiXCR to the reads. The sample holds roughly 93,000 distinct CDR3 sequences, roughly a fifth seen once. This entry is derived from a study of read filtering for tumor transcriptome and immune sequencing. Study-wide findings and caveats: Roughly four fifths of IR-seq clonotypes had one read, totaling roughly 3.5% of reads; RNA-seq: approximately 75% and 45%. Compared with RNA-seq, IR-seq gave much higher clonotype depth and reliability. This fraction held mixed bone marrow immune cells after CD138-negative sorting.

The germline V gene has CDR1 LGHDT and CDR2 YNNKEL (reference sequence). The CDR3 is 16 residues long. The rearrangement uses TRBV3-1 and TRBJ2-5; 12 nucleotides agree with TRBD2. The sequence was obtained from a donor aged 40 or older with multiple myeloma. Input material: a population of CD138-negative cells sorted from bone marrow. The CDR3 DNA reads TGTGCCAGCAACCAAGGGCTAGCGGGGGGGCGGGAGACCCAGTACTTC. Residues: CASNQGLAGGRETQYF.